The 30 T cell receptor beta chains listed next were all sequenced from one sample in a study of blood T cell repertoires in COVID-19. The protocol was immunoSEQ multiplex PCR, while the TCRdb copy is restricted to in-frame clones and leaves out a portion. The repertoire has 150,000 or so clones, about 90% of them found once; the top ten carry 5.5% to 7.5%. The specimen sequenced was peripheral blood. The receptors stem from an older man with acute or convalescent COVID-19.

The V and J genes are TRBV15 and TRBJ2-4; perhaps TRBD2 as D (6 bases). CDR1 is LNHNV and CDR2 is YYDKDF in the germline V gene (reference sequence). This CDR3 is built from 15 residues. Trimming took 0 bases from V and 3 from J, leaving 9 bases between them. The CDR3 region has the DNA TGTGCCACCAGCAGAGATAACGGGAGCAAAAACATTCAGTACTTC. Translation: CATSRDNGSKNIQYF. Full variable domain (remainder filled in from reference TRBV15 and TRBJ2-4): DAMVIQNPRYQVTQFGKPVTLSCSQTLNHNVMYWYQQKSSQAPKLLFHYYDKDFNNEADTPDNFQSRRPNTSFCFLDIRSPGLGDTAMYLCATSRDNGSKNIQYFGAGTRLSVL.

This clone was detected once. This sequence joins TRBV19 and TRBJ1-6; 8 bases map to TRBD1. V dropped 6 bases and J dropped 3; count of bases not matched to a gene: 10. In germline, CDR1 is LNHDA, CDR2 SQIVND (reference sequence). This CDR3 has 17 amino acids. The CDR3 DNA follows: TGTGCCAGTAGCCTGACAGGGGCTTACCTCTATAATTCACCCCTCCACTTT. It translates to CASSLTGAYLYNSPLHF.

This chain uses TRBV28 with TRBJ1-2; D gene uncertain. Germline values: CDR1 MDHEN, CDR2 SYDVKM. Trimming took 5 bases from V and 8 from J, leaving 15 bases between them. The CDR3 sequence is 13 residues long. The CDR3, as DNA: TGTGCCAGCAGTCCCCTGGTAGCGACGGGCTACACCTTC. Translating it yields CASSPLVATGYTF.

This rearrangement joins TRBV15 to TRBJ2-3, with 12 bases identical to TRBD2. V dropped 0 bases and J dropped 0; count of bases not matched to a gene: 10. The length of the CDR3 is 20 residues. Germline V gene data show CDR1 as LNHNV and CDR2 as YYDKDF (reference sequence). The CDR3 protein is CATSRDRGTSGRRSTDTQYF. CDR3 in DNA: TGTGCCACCAGCAGAGACCGAGGAACTAGCGGGAGGAGAAGCACAGATACGCAGTATTTT.

J is TRBJ2-1 and V is TRBV2; 11 nucleotides line up with TRBD2. V lost 6 bases, J lost 0 bases, and 4 bases stayed unmatched. CDR3 length equals 16 residues. Germline V lookup: CDR1 SNHLY, CDR2 FYNNEI. Written as DNA, the CDR3 is TGTGCCAGCAGGGGACTAGCGGCAAGCTCCTACAATGAGCAGTTCTTC. Encoded protein: CASRGLAASSYNEQFF.

V is TRBV2 and J is TRBJ1-3, with D maybe TRBD1 (5 bases). Germline V gene lookup returns CDR1 SNHLY and CDR2 FYNNEI. The CDR3 consists of 13 residues. The ends were cut back, 7 bases at V and 4 bases at J, with 11 bases in the middle. As DNA, the CDR3 is TGTGCCAGCAACACGGAGGGGGGAAACACCATATATTTT. Protein product: CASNTEGGNTIYF. The variable domain in full, with the rest retrieved from reference TRBV2 and TRBJ1-3, is EPEVTQTPSHQVTQMGQEVILRCVPISNHLYFYWYRQILGQKVEFLVSFYNNEISEKSEIFDDQFSVERPDGSNFTLKIRSTKLEDSAMYFCASNTEGGNTIYFGEGSWLTVV.

This clone was found once. CDR3 sequence reads: CASSLVPRDSETQYF. The CDR3 coding sequence is TGTGCCAGCAGCTTAGTACCTCGGGATTCGGAGACCCAGTACTTC. V usage is TRBV11-1 and J usage is TRBJ2-5; a possible D gene is TRBD2 (5 bases). Trimming pared 1 base from V and 5 bases from J, leaving 14 bases between. Germline V gene data show CDR1 as SGHAT and CDR2 as FQDESV (reference sequence). This CDR3 spans 15 amino acids.

The genes are TRBV5-5 and TRBJ1-4, with unresolved D. The germline gives CDR1 SGHKS, CDR2 YYEKEE (reference sequence). Trimming removed 0 bases at V and 3 bases at J, with 3 bases between. The CDR3 length is 13 residues. The CDR3 nucleotides are TGTGCCAGCAGCTTGGGGCCTAATGAAAAACTGTTTTTT. Translation: CASSLGPNEKLFF.

The chain recombines TRBV5-1 with TRBJ2-7; D uncertain. This CDR3 is 15 amino acids long. Germline V gene lookup returns CDR1 SGHRS and CDR2 YFSETQ. V was pared by 0 bases and J by 0 bases, with 10 bases between. DNA of the CDR3: TGCGCCAGCAGCTTGGGTGTTTTGAGCTCCTACGAGCAGTACTTC. Its translation: CASSLGVLSSYEQYF.

The V and J genes are TRBV19 and TRBJ2-7, with a possible D match to TRBD1 (5 bases). V was cut by 1 base and J by 2 bases, with 12 bases left in between. The CDR3 covers 15 residues. CDR1 and CDR2 (germline): LNHDA, SQIVND (reference sequence). The CDR3 loop reads CASSIAPQGTYEQYF. The DNA for the CDR3 is TGTGCCAGTAGTATAGCCCCGCAGGGTACCTACGAGCAGTACTTC.

V is TRBV30 and J is TRBJ1-2; TRBD1 agrees at 7 bases. V shed 1 base and J 1 base; nucleotides not matched to a gene: 6. Germline lookup yields CDR1 GTSNPN and CDR2 SVGIG (reference sequence). The CDR3 runs to 15 residues. The CDR3 region has the DNA TGTGCCTGGAGTGCCGGGACAGCGAGTAACTATGGCTACACCTTC. It translates to CAWSAGTASNYGYTF.

This clone was observed a handful of times. This chain uses TRBV28 with TRBJ1-5; 8 nucleotides agree with TRBD1. The CDR3 loop spans 15 amino acids. After removal of 2 bases from V and 7 bases from J, the junction contained 7 bases not matched to a gene. The germline V gene encodes CDR1 MDHEN and CDR2 SYDVKM. DNA of the CDR3: TGTGCCAGCAGTTTACGGCAGGGGGCACGGCAGCCCCAGCATTTT. Amino acid sequence: CASSLRQGARQPQHF.

The table lists this clone with a count of one. V usage is TRBV30 and J usage is TRBJ2-3; 8 positions agree with TRBD1. The CDR3 runs 16 residues. Germline V gene data show CDR1 as GTSNPN and CDR2 as SVGIG (reference sequence). Trimming at V came to 1 base and at J to 2 bases, leaving 8 bases not matched to a gene. CDR3 in DNA: TGTGCCTGGAGTGCGGGACAGGCACGAACCACAGATACGCAGTATTTT. Translated: CAWSAGQARTTDTQYF.

The genes are TRBV24-1 and TRBJ1-4; D is unresolved. V was pared by 5 bases and J by 4 bases, with 7 bases between. The CDR3 is 13 residues long. Germline V gene lookup returns CDR1 KGHDR and CDR2 SFDVKD. CDR3 DNA: TGTGCCACCAGTGGCGGATATAATGAAAAACTGTTTTTT. The encoded protein is CATSGGYNEKLFF.

The chain carries TRBV3-1 (or the pseudogene TRBV3-2) and TRBJ1-3, with D uncertain. V was trimmed by 1 base and J by 4 bases, leaving 14 bases between them. Looked up from germline, CDR1 is LGHDT and CDR2 is YNNKEL (reference sequence). CDR3 length: 16 residues. CDR3 sequence (DNA): TGTGCCAGCAGCCAAGTGGGAGAAAGGGTCGGAAACACCATATATTTT. Translated: CASSQVGERVGNTIYF.

This chain links TRBV28 with TRBJ1-5; 7 bases fit TRBD1. This CDR3 spans 16 amino acids. J was trimmed by 2 bases and V by 4 bases; bases with no gene match: 8. Germline V gives CDR1 MDHEN, CDR2 SYDVKM. The CDR3 DNA is TGTGCCAGCAGTTCGACACGCGACAGGGGCAATCAGCCCCAGCATTTT. Amino acid sequence: CASSSTRDRGNQPQHF.

This clone was seen once. The chain joins TRBV9 to TRBJ2-3; 14 positions match TRBD2. CDR3 length equals 20 residues. V shed 4 bases, J shed 1 base, and the junction held 14 bases outside the gene matches. CDR1 and CDR2 from the germline V gene are SGDLS and YYNGEE. CDR3 sequence: CASSPRGGLAGVGGTDTQYF. The CDR3 DNA is TGTGCCAGCAGCCCCCGGGGGGGACTAGCGGGAGTGGGTGGCACAGATACGCAGTATTTT.

This chain joins TRBV5-1 and TRBJ2-1; 10 bases map to TRBD1. The ends lost 2 bases at V and 5 bases at J; junction bases unmatched: 4. This CDR3 contains 15 residues. Germline V gene lookup returns CDR1 SGHRS and CDR2 YFSETQ. CDR3 in DNA: TGCGCCAGCAGCTTTTTGGACAGGGGGAACAATGAGCAGTTCTTC. Protein: CASSFLDRGNNEQFF.

The chain uses TRBV6-5 and TRBJ2-7; TRBD1 agrees at 8 bases. The CDR3 extends over 15 amino acids. Germline CDR1 MNHEY, CDR2 SVGAGI. The ends lost 6 bases at V and 3 bases at J; junction bases unmatched: 10. CDR3 in amino acids: CASRKSRGLGYEQYF. The CDR3, as DNA: TGTGCCAGCAGAAAATCCAGGGGGCTAGGCTACGAGCAGTACTTC.

The chain links TRBV11-2 to TRBJ2-3; the match to TRBD1 covers 7 bases. The CDR3 runs to 15 residues. Germline V gene data show CDR1 as SGHAT and CDR2 as FQNNGV. Germline trimming cut 3 bases from V and 5 bases from J; bases unmatched to any gene: 8. The CDR3 spells CASSFQRQGKDTQYF. CDR3 DNA sequence: TGTGCCAGCAGCTTCCAGAGACAGGGTAAAGATACGCAGTATTTT.

The rearrangement uses TRBV5-8 and TRBJ2-1; 7 positions match TRBD2. The junction had 8 bases not matched to a gene; V was cut back by 4 bases and J by 4 bases. CDR1 and CDR2 from the germline V gene are SGHTS and YDEGEE. The CDR3 runs to 15 residues. CDR3 residues: CASSHLADAYNEQFF. For the CDR3, the DNA is TGTGCCAGCAGCCATCTAGCGGACGCTTACAATGAGCAGTTCTTC.

V gene TRBV29-1 combines with J gene TRBJ1-1, with 8 positions matching TRBD1. Germline V gene sequence: CDR1 SQVTM, CDR2 ANQGSEA. The CDR3 is made up of 13 amino acids. The V segment lost 5 bases and the J segment 7 bases; nucleotides outside the gene matches: 9. CDR3 nucleotide sequence: TGCAGCGTTTCCCCCGCAGGGGGCCTTGAAGCTTTCTTT. Its protein is CSVSPAGGLEAFF. Looking up the rest from reference TRBV29-1 and TRBJ1-1 gives the full variable domain: SAVISQKPSRDICQRGTSLTIQCQVDSQVTMMFWYRQQPGQSLTLIATANQGSEATYESGFVIDKFPISRPNLTFSTLTVSNMSPEDSSIYLCSVSPAGGLEAFFGQGTRLTVV.

The rearrangement joins TRBV6-5 to TRBJ2-7; D remains ambiguous. Germline CDR1 is MNHEY and CDR2 is SVGAGI. Trimming removed 6 bases at V and 6 bases at J, with 15 bases between. The CDR3 length is 13 residues. CDR3 amino acids: CASSRNPRVEQYF. CDR3 in DNA: TGTGCCAGCAGCCGAAACCCTCGGGTCGAGCAGTACTTC.

The chain employs TRBV7-2 and TRBJ2-1; 8 bases map to TRBD2. The CDR3 is 15 residues long. Germline loops: CDR1 SGHTA, CDR2 FQGNSA. V lost 5 bases, J lost 8 bases, and 11 bases stayed unmatched. CDR3 in DNA: TGTGCCAGCAGCCTAACGCGGACTAGCATCCATGAGCAGTTCTTC. Translated, it gives CASSLTRTSIHEQFF.

The chain recombines TRBV28 with TRBJ1-2, with D possibly matching TRBD1 (5 bases). The germline gives CDR1 MDHEN, CDR2 SYDVKM. Trimming took 2 bases from V and 5 from J, leaving 15 bases between them. The CDR3 is made up of 15 amino acids. CDR3 loop: CASSLAYQGIYGYTF. CDR3 bases: TGTGCCAGCAGTTTAGCCTATCAGGGTATATATGGCTACACCTTC.

This clone has just a few counts. The genes are TRBV7-3 and TRBJ2-7; possible D gene TRBD2, 6 bases. V was pared by 5 bases and J by 6 bases, with 14 bases between. The CDR3 consists of 13 residues. Germline-derived CDR1 and CDR2 are SGHTA and FQGTGA. The DNA for the CDR3 is TGTGCCAGCAGCCCGATTGGGGGAGGCGAGCAGTACTTC. The encoded protein is CASSPIGGGEQYF.

V and J are TRBV19 and TRBJ1-5; a weak D match, TRBD1 (5 bases). There are 13 residues in the CDR3. Germline V gene lookup returns CDR1 LNHDA and CDR2 SQIVND (reference sequence). The V end lost 5 bases, the J end lost 6 bases, and 11 bases lay between the germline ends. CDR3 protein: CASSPGTLQPQHF. CDR3 DNA: TGTGCCAGTAGTCCGGGGACTCTTCAGCCCCAGCATTTT.

The rearrangement links TRBV3-1 (or the pseudogene TRBV3-2) to TRBJ1-5; a weak D match, TRBD1 (5 bases). This CDR3 has 14 residues. Germline CDR1 and CDR2: LGHDT and YNNKEL (reference sequence). The V end was cut by 4 bases, the J end by 3 bases, with 10 bases between. CDR3: CASSRDLNNQPQHF. The CDR3 nucleotides are TGTGCCAGCAGCCGGGACTTAAACAATCAGCCCCAGCATTTT.

This clone appeared once. The genes are TRBV5-1 and TRBJ2-5; a possible D gene is TRBD1 (5 bases). From germline, CDR1 is SGHRS and CDR2 YFSETQ. Trimming removed 4 bases from V and 4 bases from J, with 11 bases in between. There are 13 residues in the CDR3. CDR3 DNA sequence: TGCGCCAGCAGCCCCCTAGGGGTAGAGACCCAGTACTTC. This sequence encodes CASSPLGVETQYF.

In the case of this clone: The same CDR3 can be traced to other DNA sequences in this sample. The genes are TRBV7-9 and TRBJ2-1; TRBD2 agrees at 13 bases. The CDR3 spans 16 residues. With 1 base clipped from V and 4 bases from J, the junction kept 1 base outside the gene matches. Germline CDR1 and CDR2: SEHNR and FQNEAQ (reference sequence). The CDR3 loop reads CASSLEGLAGYNEQFF. In DNA, the CDR3 is TGTGCCAGCAGCTTAGAGGGACTAGCGGGGTACAATGAGCAGTTCTTC.